The 12 T cell receptor beta chains reported below all come from one sample, sequenced in a study of early stage breast cancer tumors. Profiled with immunoSEQ multiplex PCR; TCRdb holds only in-frame clones, not every one. The repertoire holds approximately 54,000 clones, with 78% as singletons. Sequencing was performed on blood. These receptors came from a person aged 35-49 years with breast cancer.

The chain recombines TRBV5-1 with TRBJ1-1, with 7 bases lining up with TRBD1. The length of the CDR3 is 14 residues. The trim removed 4 bases at V and 0 bases at J, leaving 3 bases unmatched. Germline-derived CDR1 and CDR2 are SGHRS and YFSETQ. The DNA for the CDR3 is TGCGCCAGCAGCCCGGGACAGATGAACACTGAAGCTTTCTTT. It codes for CASSPGQMNTEAFF. Variable domain in full (rest from reference TRBV5-1 and TRBJ1-1): KAGVTQTPRYLIKTRGQQVTLSCSPISGHRSVSWYQQTPGQGLQFLFEYFSETQRNKGNFPGRFSGRQFSNSRSEMNVSTLELGDSALYLCASSPGQMNTEAFFGQGTRLTVV.

This clone turned up a few times. The rearrangement links TRBV2 to TRBJ1-1, with D perhaps matching TRBD1 (5 bases). The V gene's germline CDR1 is SNHLY and CDR2 FYNNEI. V shed 3 bases and J shed 5 bases, with 7 bases lying between them. The length of the CDR3 is 12 residues. The CDR3 region has the DNA TGTGCCAGCAGTGAGCCAGGGACTGAAGCTTTCTTT. As protein: CASSEPGTEAFF.

The V call is TRBV30, the J call TRBJ2-7; D gene unclear. Germline lookup yields CDR1 GTSNPN and CDR2 SVGIG (reference sequence). V dropped 3 bases and J dropped 7 bases, with 13 bases sitting between them. The CDR3 extends over 12 amino acids. The CDR3 is CAWSSLNWEQYF. As DNA, the CDR3 is TGTGCCTGGAGCTCACTGAACTGGGAGCAGTACTTC.

The chain combines TRBV5-6 with TRBJ2-7, with a weak D call TRBD1 (6 bases). Trimming removed 6 bases at V and 6 bases at J, with 13 bases between. Germline values: CDR1 SGHDT, CDR2 YYEEEE. This CDR3 contains 12 residues. The CDR3: CASTQQGSEQYF. The DNA of the CDR3 is TGTGCCAGCACCCAGCAGGGGAGCGAGCAGTACTTC.

The J gene is TRBJ2-3, the V gene TRBV7-2; possibly TRBD1 or TRBD2 for D (6 bases each). V gave up 1 base and J gave up 0 bases, with 17 bases separating them. The germline gives CDR1 SGHTA, CDR2 FQGNSA. This CDR3 has 18 amino acids. This chain's CDR3 is CASSLGDRGPRSTDTQYF. As DNA, the CDR3 is TGTGCCAGCAGCTTAGGCGATCGGGGGCCACGAAGCACAGATACGCAGTATTTT.

The gene calls are TRBV6-5 and TRBJ2-5; no clear D gene. The CDR3 spans 14 residues. The V gene's germline CDR1 is MNHEY and CDR2 SVGAGI. The germline V and J ends were trimmed by 6 bases and 5 bases, with 16 bases remaining between them. The CDR3 here is CASRSSGTWETQYF. CDR3 nucleotides: TGTGCCAGCAGATCATCAGGTACTTGGGAGACCCAGTACTTC.

J is TRBJ2-5 and V is TRBV5-6, with no clear D. CDR3 length: 13 amino acids. Trimming pared 0 bases from V and 4 bases from J, leaving 7 bases between. Germline V gene data show CDR1 as SGHDT and CDR2 as YYEEEE. In nucleotides, the CDR3 is TGTGCCAGCAGCTTGGATTTGGGAGAGACCCAGTACTTC. The encoded protein is CASSLDLGETQYF. Full variable domain (remainder filled in from reference TRBV5-6 and TRBJ2-5): DAGVTQSPTHLIKTRGQQVTLRCSPKSGHDTVSWYQQALGQGPQFIFQYYEEEERQRGNFPDRFSGHQFPNYSSELNVNALLLGDSALYLCASSLDLGETQYFGPGTRLLVL.

This CDR3 is CASSLARPGTYEQYF. DNA for the CDR3: TGCGCCAGCAGCTTGGCGAGACCGGGGACCTACGAGCAGTACTTC. The chain is built from TRBV5-1 and TRBJ2-7; possibly TRBD2 for D (5 bases). The CDR3 sequence is 15 residues long. The V gene's germline CDR1 is SGHRS and CDR2 YFSETQ. The germline V and J ends were trimmed by 0 bases and 2 bases, with 12 bases remaining between them.

This sequence joins TRBV6-5 and TRBJ2-7, with D perhaps TRBD1 (5 bases). Germline CDR1 MNHEY, CDR2 SVGAGI. The CDR3 contains 14 residues. V was trimmed by 6 bases and J by 0 bases, leaving 12 bases between them. CDR3 bases: TGTGCCAGCAGCTTGAAGACAGCCTCCTACGAGCAGTACTTC. This gives the protein CASSLKTASYEQYF.

V usage is TRBV25-1 and J usage is TRBJ1-4, with a tentative D call TRBD1 (5 bases). Trimming removed 8 bases at V and 3 bases at J, with 10 bases between. Germline V gene lookup returns CDR1 MGHDK and CDR2 SYGVNS. CDR3 length: 13 amino acids. CDR3 sequence (DNA): TGTGCCAGCTGGGGCGCGGCTAATGAAAAACTGTTTTTT. It specifies CASWGAANEKLFF. Using reference TRBV25-1 and TRBJ1-4 for the parts outside the CDR3, the full variable domain is EADIYQTPRYLVIGTGKKITLECSQTMGHDKMYWYQQDPGMELHLIHYSYGVNSTEKGDLSSESTVSRIRTEHFPLTLESARPSHTSQYLCASWGAANEKLFFGSGTQLSVL.

This clone came up once. The chain uses TRBV10-3 and TRBJ2-1, with 9 bases fitting TRBD2. Germline CDR1 reads ENHRY; CDR2 reads SYGVKD. The CDR3 contains 15 residues. The ends lost 3 bases at V and 10 bases at J; junction bases unmatched: 10. CDR3: CAISDGVAGDWEQFF. Written as DNA, the CDR3 is TGTGCCATCAGTGATGGGGTAGCGGGAGACTGGGAGCAGTTCTTC.

The rearrangement joins TRBV6-5 to TRBJ2-5; D is perhaps TRBD1 (5 bases). Trimming cost V 0 bases and J 6 bases, with 11 bases left between them. The CDR3 contains 14 residues. Per germline, CDR1 MNHEY and CDR2 SVGAGI. CDR3 loop: CASSYSRGSQTQYF. CDR3 sequence (DNA): TGTGCCAGCAGTTACTCTAGGGGAAGTCAGACCCAGTACTTC.